This TCR beta chain was recovered during a study of sequential checkpoint blockade in melanoma. Libraries were prepared by immunoSEQ multiplex PCR; TCRdb keeps only in-frame clonotypes and omits some of them. Of 13,000 or so clones in the sample, about 55% are singletons; the top ten hold roughly 17%. Per the germline V gene, CDR1 is MNHNY and CDR2 is SVGAGI (reference sequence). V shed 6 bases and J 8 bases; nucleotides not matched to a gene: 3. The CDR3 totals 11 residues. Indicated treatment: randomized to nivolumab then ipilimumab (arm A) or the reverse (arm B). Sorted cells were live CD3+CD8+, lacking CD19 and CD56, from PBMCs. This clone has more than one count but fewer than ten.

The clonotype originates from a human donor with melanoma. The sample here was CD8+ T cells sorted from blood (inferred from file names), taken from a patient given nivolumab and ipilimumab in sequence. The chain recombines TRBV6-6 with TRBJ1-2; 7 bases map to TRBD1. The CDR3 here is CASSTGDGYTF. The CDR3 coding sequence is TGTGCCAGCAGCACAGGGGACGGCTACACCTTC.